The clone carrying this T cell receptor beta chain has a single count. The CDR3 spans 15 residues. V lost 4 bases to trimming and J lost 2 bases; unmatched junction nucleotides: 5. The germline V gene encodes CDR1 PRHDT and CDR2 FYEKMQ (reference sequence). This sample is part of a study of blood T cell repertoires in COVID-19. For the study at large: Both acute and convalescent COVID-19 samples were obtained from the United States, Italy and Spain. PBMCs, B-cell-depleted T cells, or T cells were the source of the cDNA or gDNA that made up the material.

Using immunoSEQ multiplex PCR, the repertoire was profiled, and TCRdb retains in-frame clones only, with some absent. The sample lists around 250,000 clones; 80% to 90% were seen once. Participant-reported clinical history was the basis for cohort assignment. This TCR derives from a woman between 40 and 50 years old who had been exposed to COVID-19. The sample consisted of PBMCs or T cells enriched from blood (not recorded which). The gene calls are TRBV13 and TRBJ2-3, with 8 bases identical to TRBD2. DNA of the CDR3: TGTGCCAGCAGCTACGGGGGGGCCTACACAGATACGCAGTATTTT. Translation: CASSYGGAYTDTQYF.